Presented here are 22 T cell receptor beta chains from one specimen sequenced in a study of blood T cell repertoires in COVID-19. Here immunoSEQ multiplex PCR was the method, and the copy in TCRdb shows in-frame clones only, minus some. The sample includes 150,000 to 200,000 clones, 60% to 85% of them seen just once. The sequenced sample consisted of peripheral blood. The receptors here all came from a man between 60 and 75 years old with active or convalescent COVID-19.

The chain has TRBV7-3 and TRBJ2-5; TRBD1 might be the D (6 bases). CDR1 and CDR2 from the germline V gene are SGHTA and FQGTGA. Deletions cut 2 bases from V and 5 bases from J, with 9 bases between. The CDR3 consists of 13 residues. The CDR3 loop is CASSLRTAETQYF. CDR3 nucleotides: TGTGCCAGCAGCTTACGGACAGCGGAGACCCAGTACTTC.

The table lists this clone with a count of one. The CDR3 protein is CASSVHRVSGANVLTF. DNA of the CDR3: TGTGCCAGCAGCGTCCACAGGGTCTCTGGGGCCAACGTCCTGACTTTC. This chain uses TRBV5-8 with TRBJ2-6, with D perhaps TRBD1 (6 bases). Germline CDR1 and CDR2: SGHTS and YDEGEE. Trimming pared 4 bases from V and 0 bases from J, leaving 11 bases between. This CDR3 region has 16 residues.

The rearrangement joins TRBV29-1 to TRBJ2-1, with TRBD2 matching 8 bases. V gave up 4 bases and J gave up 5 bases; unmatched junction bases: 7. This CDR3 comprises 14 residues. Germline loops: CDR1 SQVTM, CDR2 ANQGSEA. The CDR3 nucleotides read TGCAGCGTTGTAGGCGGGAGGACTCACAATGAGCAGTTCTTC. It encodes CSVVGGRTHNEQFF.

The gene calls are TRBV28 and TRBJ2-3; a possible D gene is TRBD1 (5 bases). Germline loops: CDR1 MDHEN, CDR2 SYDVKM. CDR3 length equals 14 residues. Trimming left V 1 base short and J 4 bases short, with 9 bases between. CDR3 DNA: TGTGCCAGCAGTTTATTGGCAGGGCCAGATACGCAGTATTTT. This translates into CASSLLAGPDTQYF. The full variable domain, in which reference TRBV28 and TRBJ2-3 provide the parts outside the CDR3, is DVKVTQSSRYLVKRTGEKVFLECVQDMDHENMFWYRQDPGLGLRLIYFSYDVKMKEKGDIPEGYSVSREKKERFSLILESASTNQTSMYLCASSLLAGPDTQYFGPGTRLTVL.

The chain carries TRBV25-1 and TRBJ1-2, with 7 bases lining up with TRBD1. The length of the CDR3 is 15 residues. Germline-derived CDR1 and CDR2 are MGHDK and SYGVNS. V shed 3 bases, J shed 3 bases, and the junction held 7 bases outside the gene matches. CDR3 coding DNA: TGTGCCAGCAGTGAGGGGACAGCCGTTTACTATGGCTACACCTTC. It specifies CASSEGTAVYYGYTF.

This clone was picked up many times. V usage is TRBV28 and J usage is TRBJ1-2; 8 positions match TRBD1. Germline CDR1 is MDHEN and CDR2 is SYDVKM. The CDR3 is 17 residues long. After removal of 3 bases from V and 2 bases from J, the junction contained 11 bases not matched to a gene. The CDR3 region has the DNA TGTGCCAGCAGTTTGATGGGACAGGCATCCTTAAACTATGGCTACACCTTC. Its translation: CASSLMGQASLNYGYTF.

The gene calls are TRBV27 and TRBJ2-1; D is undetermined. Deletions cut 8 bases from V and 9 bases from J, with 11 bases between. The CDR3 length is 11 residues. Germline V gene lookup returns CDR1 MNHEY and CDR2 SMNVEV (reference sequence). CDR3 region: CASRKFSEQFF. The CDR3, as DNA: TGTGCCAGCCGAAAGTTCAGTGAGCAGTTCTTC.

This clone was observed a single time. This chain joins TRBV19 and TRBJ1-1; unclear D gene. This CDR3 has 13 amino acids. Germline loops: CDR1 LNHDA, CDR2 SQIVND (reference sequence). Deletions cut 6 bases from V and 0 bases from J, with 8 bases between. The CDR3 DNA sequence: TGTGCCAGTAGGGCAAACATGAACACTGAAGCTTTCTTT. It specifies CASRANMNTEAFF.

This rearrangement joins TRBV11-2 to TRBJ2-1; perhaps TRBD2 as D (6 bases). This CDR3 region has 16 residues. The germline V gene has CDR1 SGHAT and CDR2 FQNNGV. The V and J ends lost 2 bases and 8 bases respectively, with 19 bases between them. CDR3 amino acids: CASSLYPGTGTYEQFF. CDR3 nucleotides: TGTGCCAGCAGCTTATACCCCGGGACTGGTACGTATGAGCAGTTCTTC.

This sequence joins TRBV9 and TRBJ2-3; the D gene is possibly TRBD2 (6 bases). V gave up 0 bases and J gave up 6 bases, with 11 bases separating them. The CDR3 contains 14 residues. The V gene's germline CDR1 is SGDLS and CDR2 YYNGEE. DNA for the CDR3: TGTGCCAGCAGCGTAGAGAGGAGGGCGGATACGCAGTATTTT. Its protein is CASSVERRADTQYF.

This clone was seen once. V and J are TRBV7-6 and TRBJ2-6, with 10 nucleotides matching TRBD2. Germline CDR1 SGHVS, CDR2 FNYEAQ. The CDR3 length is 17 residues. J was trimmed by 0 bases and V by 4 bases; bases with no gene match: 3. The CDR3: CASSWGLANSGANVLTF. CDR3 sequence (DNA): TGTGCCAGCAGCTGGGGACTAGCGAACTCTGGGGCCAACGTCCTGACTTTC.

The chain recombines TRBV5-1 with TRBJ2-5, with 7 nucleotides matching TRBD1. The ends lost 0 bases at V and 5 bases at J; junction bases unmatched: 4. Germline values: CDR1 SGHRS, CDR2 YFSETQ. The CDR3 loop spans 14 amino acids. CDR3 sequence reads: CASSLGSRGETQYF. The CDR3 DNA sequence: TGCGCCAGCAGCTTGGGCAGCAGGGGGGAGACCCAGTACTTC.

This chain uses TRBV18 with TRBJ2-7; D might be TRBD2 (6 bases). V lost 6 bases and J lost 2, with 11 bases in between. The germline V gene has CDR1 KGHSH and CDR2 LQKENI. The CDR3 consists of 13 residues. The CDR3 region is CASSLAATYEQYF. In DNA form, the CDR3 reads TGTGCCAGCTCCTTAGCGGCAACCTACGAGCAGTACTTC. The whole variable domain, filled in from reference TRBV18 and TRBJ2-7, reads NAGVMQNPRHLVRRRGQEARLRCSPMKGHSHVYWYRQLPEEGLKFMVYLQKENIIDESGMPKERFSAEFPKEGPSILRIQQVVRGDSAAYFCASSLAATYEQYFGPGTRLTVT.

The genes are TRBV9 and TRBJ1-2; D is undetermined. The CDR3 has 15 residues. The germline V gene encodes CDR1 SGDLS and CDR2 YYNGEE. Between the trimmed V and J ends, which lost 5 bases and 6 bases, there was a span of 20 bases. This CDR3 reads CASRLDGGSYNGYTF. CDR3 in DNA: TGTGCCAGCAGATTGGACGGCGGGTCCTATAATGGCTACACCTTC.

The rearrangement links TRBV28 to TRBJ2-7, with 9 positions matching TRBD1. This CDR3 has 16 amino acids. The trim removed 4 bases at V and 3 bases at J, leaving 10 bases unmatched. Germline V gene sequence: CDR1 MDHEN, CDR2 SYDVKM. The CDR3 is CASSSTGGSPVYEQYF. DNA for the CDR3: TGTGCCAGCAGTTCTACAGGGGGCTCCCCCGTCTACGAGCAGTACTTC.

The V call is TRBV30, the J call TRBJ2-2, with D tentatively TRBD1 (5 bases). Trimming removed 0 bases from V and 7 bases from J, with 15 bases in between. Germline assignment: CDR1 GTSNPN and CDR2 SVGIG (reference sequence). This CDR3 is built from 15 residues. The DNA for the CDR3 is TGTGCCTGGAGTGTAACGGCAGGGATTATCGGGGAGCTGTTTTTT. Its protein is CAWSVTAGIIGELFF.

The chain carries TRBV27 and TRBJ1-5, with unresolved D. Trimming shortened V by 2 bases and J by 4 bases, and 3 bases separated the two germline ends. In germline, CDR1 is MNHEY, CDR2 SMNVEV (reference sequence). CDR3 length: 12 residues. The DNA of the CDR3 is TGTGCCAGCAGTTTACCGAATCAGCCCCAGCATTTT. Protein: CASSLPNQPQHF.

This sequence joins TRBV5-1 and TRBJ2-1; possible D gene TRBD1, 5 bases. V lost 3 bases, J lost 10 bases, and 8 bases lay in between. Germline CDR1 and CDR2: SGHRS and YFSETQ. This CDR3 comprises 11 residues. DNA for the CDR3: TGCGCCAGCAGCTCAGGGAAAGAGCAGTTCTTC. Translated: CASSSGKEQFF.

This sequence joins TRBV7-2 and TRBJ2-3, with TRBD1 as a possible D gene (6 bases). Germline assignment: CDR1 SGHTA and CDR2 FQGNSA. There are 13 residues in the CDR3. V lost 0 bases to trimming and J lost 13 bases, with 14 bases between them. The CDR3 loop reads CASSLARRGIKYF. The CDR3 nucleotides are TGTGCCAGCAGCTTAGCGCGAAGGGGGATAAAGTATTTT.

This chain uses TRBV6-5 with TRBJ1-2; 8 bases are shared with TRBD1. The CDR3 length is 14 residues. After removal of 4 bases from V and 4 bases from J, the junction contained 5 bases not matched to a gene. Per the germline V gene, CDR1 is MNHEY and CDR2 is SVGAGI. The CDR3 DNA reads TGTGCCAGCAGTTTCGGGACAGGAGTCTATGGCTACACCTTC. As protein: CASSFGTGVYGYTF.

This clone was recorded at least ten times. The chain has TRBV9 and TRBJ1-3; maybe TRBD1 (6 bases). Germline V gene sequence: CDR1 SGDLS, CDR2 YYNGEE. V lost 3 bases and J 2 bases, leaving 12 bases between the germline ends. This CDR3 is 15 amino acids long. CDR3 residues: CASSAPGVPGNTIYF. CDR3 bases: TGTGCCAGCAGCGCTCCAGGGGTACCTGGAAACACCATATATTTT. Full variable domain (remainder filled in from reference TRBV9 and TRBJ1-3): DSGVTQTPKHLITATGQRVTLRCSPRSGDLSVYWYQQSLDQGLQFLIQYYNGEERAKGNILERFSAQQFPDLHSELNLSSLELGDSALYFCASSAPGVPGNTIYFGEGSWLTVV.

In its sample, this clone was seen a few times. The rearrangement joins TRBV30 to TRBJ2-2; no clear D. Germline V gene data show CDR1 as GTSNPN and CDR2 as SVGIG (reference sequence). This CDR3 region has 13 residues. The V end lost 2 bases, the J end lost 5 bases, and 9 bases lay between the germline ends. The CDR3 is CAWSLSRTGELFF. The CDR3 nucleotides read TGTGCCTGGAGTCTATCTAGAACCGGGGAGCTGTTTTTT.